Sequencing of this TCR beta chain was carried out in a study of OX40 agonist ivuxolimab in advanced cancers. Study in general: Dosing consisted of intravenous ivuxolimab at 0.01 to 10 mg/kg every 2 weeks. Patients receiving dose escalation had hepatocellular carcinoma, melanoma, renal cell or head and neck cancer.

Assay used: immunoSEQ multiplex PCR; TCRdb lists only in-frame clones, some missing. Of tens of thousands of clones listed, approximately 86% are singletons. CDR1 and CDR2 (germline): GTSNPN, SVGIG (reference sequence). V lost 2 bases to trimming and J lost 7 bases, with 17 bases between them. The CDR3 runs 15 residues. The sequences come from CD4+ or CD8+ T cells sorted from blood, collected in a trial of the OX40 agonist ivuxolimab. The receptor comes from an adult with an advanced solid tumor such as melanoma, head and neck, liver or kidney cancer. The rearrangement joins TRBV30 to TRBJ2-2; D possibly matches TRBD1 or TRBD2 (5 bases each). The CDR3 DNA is TGTGCCTGGAGTCCCCCCGTTGGGGGAAACGGGGAGCTGTTTTTT. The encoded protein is CAWSPPVGGNGELFF. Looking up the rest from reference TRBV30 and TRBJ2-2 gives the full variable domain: SQTIHQWPATLVQPVGSPLSLECTVEGTSNPNLYWYRQAAGRGLQLLFYSVGIGQISSEVPQNLSASRPQDRQFILSSKKLLLSDSGFYLCAWSPPVGGNGELFFGEGSRLTVL.